These T cell receptor beta chains were read from a single sample in a study of shared clonotypes between healthy human individuals. Profiled with immunoSEQ multiplex PCR; TCRdb holds only in-frame clones, not every one. Found here are about 2,100,000 clones, 85% to 95% of them singletons; the top ten hold around 1.7%. The sequenced material came from naive CD8+ T cells from PBMCs. Receptors originate from a man younger than 35 in good health. Some clones in this sample may be carry-over from other donors' samples. The CDR3 runs from the conserved cysteine through the conserved F or W. D genes are given only for firm matches. Not every row has a clone size; where given, it reads once, few, many or a size class.

v_gene	abundance	j_gene	d_gene	CDR3aa	CDR3nt
TRBV28	NA	TRBJ2-7	NA	CASSLGEGIFTDEQYF	TGTGCCAGCAGTTTAGGAGAGGGCATTTTCACGGACGAGCAGTACTTC
TRBV29-1	NA	TRBJ2-7	NA	CSVVRTDYEQYF	TGCAGCGTTGTAAGGACGGACTACGAGCAGTACTTC
TRBV11-2	NA	TRBJ2-7	TRBD2	CASSLAASGNYEQYF	TGTGCCAGCAGCTTAGCGGCTAGCGGGAACTACGAGCAGTACTTC
TRBV9	NA	TRBJ2-7	TRBD2	CASSFSGSLGEQYF	TGTGCCAGCAGCTTTAGCGGGAGCCTAGGAGAGCAGTACTTC
TRBV29-1	NA	TRBJ2-7	TRBD1	CSARTGGIYEQYF	TGCAGCGCCCGGACAGGGGGGATCTACGAGCAGTACTTC
TRBV7-9	NA	TRBJ2-5	NA	CASSSTSTDYETQYF	TGTGCCAGCAGCTCTACCAGCACGGACTACGAGACCCAGTACTTC
TRBV7-9	NA	TRBJ2-1	NA	CASSQTLQGFNEQFF	TGTGCCAGCAGCCAAACACTGCAGGGGTTCAATGAGCAGTTCTTC
TRBV7-3	NA	TRBJ2-1	NA	CASSQTRTGSSYNEQFF	TGTGCCAGCAGCCAAACGAGGACTGGTAGCTCCTACAATGAGCAGTTCTTC
TRBV19	few	TRBJ1-5	NA	CASNTLTGGNQPQHF	TGTGCCAGTAACACGTTAACGGGAGGCAATCAGCCCCAGCATTTT
TRBV11-2	NA	TRBJ2-2	TRBD1	CASSSTGTLARITGELFF	TGTGCCAGCAGCTCGACAGGGACCCTGGCGCGCATTACCGGGGAGCTGTTTTTT
TRBV4-3	NA	TRBJ1-1	TRBD1	CASSRRQGARTEAFF	TGCGCCAGCAGTCGCAGACAGGGGGCGCGCACTGAAGCTTTCTTT
TRBV25-1	NA	TRBJ2-7	TRBD2	CASTQTKRESYEQYF	TGTGCCAGCACCCAAACTAAGCGGGAGAGCTACGAGCAGTACTTC
TRBV7-9	NA	TRBJ2-7	NA	CASSFNQKGSLPYEQYF	TGTGCCAGCAGCTTTAATCAGAAGGGGTCGTTACCCTACGAGCAGTACTTC
TRBV9	NA	TRBJ2-2	NA	CASSAPAGAGLNTGELFF	TGTGCCAGCAGCGCCCCCGCCGGAGCGGGCCTGAACACCGGGGAGCTGTTTTTT
TRBV6-4	NA	TRBJ2-1	NA	CASSDSNYNEQFF	TGTGCCAGCAGTGACTCAAACTACAATGAGCAGTTCTTC
TRBV14	NA	TRBJ2-7	NA	CASSQDRRGEQYF	TGTGCCAGCAGCCAAGATAGGAGGGGGGAGCAGTACTTC
TRBV30	NA	TRBJ1-1	TRBD1	CAWSPLAGGTEAFF	TGTGCCTGGAGCCCTCTGGCAGGGGGCACTGAAGCTTTCTTT
TRBV7-3	once	TRBJ1-1	TRBD1	CASSPGTGLTEAFF	TGTGCCAGCAGCCCTGGGACAGGGCTCACTGAAGCTTTCTTT
TRBV9	NA	TRBJ2-2	TRBD2	CASDPVAGGPHTGELFF	TGTGCCAGCGACCCGGTAGCGGGAGGGCCACACACCGGGGAGCTGTTTTTT
TRBV7-9	NA	TRBJ2-1	NA	CASSPFSFDEQFF	TGTGCCAGCAGCCCCTTCTCTTTCGATGAGCAGTTCTTC